This TCR beta chain was recorded in a study of breast tumors, draining lymph nodes, adjacent tissues (dated by TCRdb to the mid-2010s). Describing the broader study: Breast cancer patients provided tumor, adjacent nontumor tissue and axillary lymph nodes, and the study compared the TCR beta repertoires across these three sources. In human breast cancer, the study set out to evaluate how tumor, surrounding tissue and draining lymph node repertoires relate to one another and whether T cells may move between these sites.

From the cysteine through the phenylalanine, the CDR3 covers 14 amino acids. Only the CDR3 part of the read is kept: 42 bases, read in frame from the first base. Taken from the germline V gene, the CDR1 and CDR2 loops are SGHRS and YFSETQ. Trimming accounts for 5 bases at V and 2 bases at J, while the number of junction bases matched to no gene is 5. General conclusions and limits of the study: T-cell repertoire diversity in tumors was found to be lower than in lymph nodes but higher than in nontumor tissue, and preferential V and J gene usage was observed. Rather than being directly demonstrated, the conclusion that tumor T cells originate in lymph nodes was presented as consistent with a hypothesis. The data were considered consistent with most tumor T cells being derived from the lymph node and subsequently expanding within tumor tissue. The similarity between tumor and nontumor tissue repertoires was significantly greater in luminal-like breast cancer than in basal-like breast cancer.

This clonotype was seen many times. The specificity of this receptor is unknown. No base qualities exist here, and no much larger clone lies one base off it. The lymph node samples were taken from the axillary draining lymph nodes of breast cancer patients. The reads were generated on an Illumina HiSeq 2000. TCR beta chain libraries were generated by multiplex PCR amplification. The amplified TCR beta chain products were analyzed by high-throughput sequencing. The public reads were run again by TCRdb, first through fastp at Q25 and then through MiXCR, and only productive beta chains were kept. Rows with one shared CDR3 protein collapse into an entry with the most common genes and DNA. This sample gives about 230,000 distinct CDR3 sequences in total; less than 40% of them show up just once. Jointly, the top ten make up 1.1% to 1.5% of the sample.

This clonotype originated in a female donor with breast cancer. Some clones in this sample may be carry-over from other donors' samples. The chain is made from TRBV5-1 and TRBJ2-7, with 9 bases in between that match TRBD2. The source material was axillary lymph node tissue. The sequenced DNA: TGCGCCAGCAGTGTATTAGCGGGAGCCTACGAGCAGTACTTC. This yields the protein CASSVLAGAYEQYF.